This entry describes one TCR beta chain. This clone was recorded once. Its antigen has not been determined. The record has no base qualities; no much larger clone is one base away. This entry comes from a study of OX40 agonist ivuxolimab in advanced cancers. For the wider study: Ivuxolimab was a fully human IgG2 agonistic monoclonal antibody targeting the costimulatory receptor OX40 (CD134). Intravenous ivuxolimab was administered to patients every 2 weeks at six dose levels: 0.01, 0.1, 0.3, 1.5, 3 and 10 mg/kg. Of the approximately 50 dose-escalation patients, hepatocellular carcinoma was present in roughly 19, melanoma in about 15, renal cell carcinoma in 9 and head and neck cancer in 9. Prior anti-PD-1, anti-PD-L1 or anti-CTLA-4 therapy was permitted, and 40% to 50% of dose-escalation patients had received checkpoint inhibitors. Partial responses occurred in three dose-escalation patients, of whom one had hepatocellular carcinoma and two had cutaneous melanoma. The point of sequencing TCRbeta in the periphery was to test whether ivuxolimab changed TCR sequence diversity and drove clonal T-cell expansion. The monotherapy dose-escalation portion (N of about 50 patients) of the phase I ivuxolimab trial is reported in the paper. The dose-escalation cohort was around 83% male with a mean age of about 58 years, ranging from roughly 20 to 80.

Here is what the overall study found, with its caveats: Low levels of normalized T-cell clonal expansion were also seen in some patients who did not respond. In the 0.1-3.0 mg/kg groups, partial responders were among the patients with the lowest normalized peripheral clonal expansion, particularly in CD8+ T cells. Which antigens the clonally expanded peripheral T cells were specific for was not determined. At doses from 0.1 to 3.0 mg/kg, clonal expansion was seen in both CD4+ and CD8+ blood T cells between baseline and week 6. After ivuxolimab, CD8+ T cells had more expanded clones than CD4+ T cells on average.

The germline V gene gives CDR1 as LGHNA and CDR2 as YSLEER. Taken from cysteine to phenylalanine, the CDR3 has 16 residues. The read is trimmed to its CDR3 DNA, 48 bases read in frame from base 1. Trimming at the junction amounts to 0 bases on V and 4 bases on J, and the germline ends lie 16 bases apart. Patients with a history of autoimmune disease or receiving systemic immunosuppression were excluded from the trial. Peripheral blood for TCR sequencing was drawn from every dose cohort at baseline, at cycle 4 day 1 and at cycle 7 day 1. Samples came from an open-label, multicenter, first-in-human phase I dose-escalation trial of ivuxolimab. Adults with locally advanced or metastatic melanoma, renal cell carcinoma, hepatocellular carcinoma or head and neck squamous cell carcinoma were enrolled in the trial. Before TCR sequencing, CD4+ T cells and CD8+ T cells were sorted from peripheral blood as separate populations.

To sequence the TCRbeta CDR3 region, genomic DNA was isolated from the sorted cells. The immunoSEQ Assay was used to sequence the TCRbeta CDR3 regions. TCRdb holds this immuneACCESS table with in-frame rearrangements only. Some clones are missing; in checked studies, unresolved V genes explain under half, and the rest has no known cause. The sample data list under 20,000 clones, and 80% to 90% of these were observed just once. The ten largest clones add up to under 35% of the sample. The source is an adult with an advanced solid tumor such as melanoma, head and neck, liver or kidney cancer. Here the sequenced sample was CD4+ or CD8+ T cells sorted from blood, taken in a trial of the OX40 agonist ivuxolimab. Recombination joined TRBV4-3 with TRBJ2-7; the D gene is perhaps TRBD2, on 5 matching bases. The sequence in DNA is TGCGCCAGCAGCCAAGATTTCGGAGCGGCCGGGTACGAGCAGTACTTC. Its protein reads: CASSQDFGAAGYEQYF.